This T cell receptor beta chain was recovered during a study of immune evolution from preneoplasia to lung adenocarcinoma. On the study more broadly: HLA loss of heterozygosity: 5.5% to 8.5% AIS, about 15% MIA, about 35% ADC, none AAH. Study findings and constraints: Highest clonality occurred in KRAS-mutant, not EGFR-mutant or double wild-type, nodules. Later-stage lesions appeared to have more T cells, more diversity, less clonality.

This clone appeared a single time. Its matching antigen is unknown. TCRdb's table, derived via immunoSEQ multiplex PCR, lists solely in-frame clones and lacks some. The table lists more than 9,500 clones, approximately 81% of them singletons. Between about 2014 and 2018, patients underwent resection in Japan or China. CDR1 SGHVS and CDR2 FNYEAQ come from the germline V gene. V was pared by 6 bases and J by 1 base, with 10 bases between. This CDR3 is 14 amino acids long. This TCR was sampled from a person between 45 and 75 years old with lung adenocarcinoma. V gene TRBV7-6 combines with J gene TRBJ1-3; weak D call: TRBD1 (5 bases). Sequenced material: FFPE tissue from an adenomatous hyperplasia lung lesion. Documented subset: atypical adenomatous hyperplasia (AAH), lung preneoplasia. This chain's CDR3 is CASRPQGSGNTIYF. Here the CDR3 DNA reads TGTGCCAGCAGACCTCAGGGATCTGGAAACACCATATATTTT.